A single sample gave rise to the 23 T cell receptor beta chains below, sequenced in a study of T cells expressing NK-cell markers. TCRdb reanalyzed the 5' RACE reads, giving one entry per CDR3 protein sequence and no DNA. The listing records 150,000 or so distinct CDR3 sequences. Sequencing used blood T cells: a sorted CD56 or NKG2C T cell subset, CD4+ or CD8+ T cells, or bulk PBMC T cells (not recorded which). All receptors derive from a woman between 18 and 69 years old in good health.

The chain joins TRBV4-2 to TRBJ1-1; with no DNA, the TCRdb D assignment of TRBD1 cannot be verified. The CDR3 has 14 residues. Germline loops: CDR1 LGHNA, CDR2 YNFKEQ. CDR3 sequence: CASSQGDMNTEAFF.

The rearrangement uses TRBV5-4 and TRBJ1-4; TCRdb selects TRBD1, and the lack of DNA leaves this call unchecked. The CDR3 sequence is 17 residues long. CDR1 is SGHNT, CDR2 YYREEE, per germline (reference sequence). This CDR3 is CASRQGTAASTNEKLFF.

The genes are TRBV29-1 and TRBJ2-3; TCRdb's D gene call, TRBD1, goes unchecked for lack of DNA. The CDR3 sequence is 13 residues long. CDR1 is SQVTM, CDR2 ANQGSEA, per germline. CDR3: CSVGQGLGDTQYF.

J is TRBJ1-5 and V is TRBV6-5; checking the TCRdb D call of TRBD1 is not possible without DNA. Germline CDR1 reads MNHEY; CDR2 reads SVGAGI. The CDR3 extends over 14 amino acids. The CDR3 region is CASSSQGIYQPQHF.

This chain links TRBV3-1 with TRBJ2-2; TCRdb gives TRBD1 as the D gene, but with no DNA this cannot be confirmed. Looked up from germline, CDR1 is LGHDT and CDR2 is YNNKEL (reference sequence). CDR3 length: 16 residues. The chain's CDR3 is CASSRAFLGLTGELFF.

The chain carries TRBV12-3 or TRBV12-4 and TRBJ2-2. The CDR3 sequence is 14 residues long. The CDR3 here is CASSPEGSTGELFF.

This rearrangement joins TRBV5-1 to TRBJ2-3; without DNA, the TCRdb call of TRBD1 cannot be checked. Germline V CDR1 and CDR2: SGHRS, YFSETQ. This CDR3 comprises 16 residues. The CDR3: CASTLQGSGVDDTQYF.

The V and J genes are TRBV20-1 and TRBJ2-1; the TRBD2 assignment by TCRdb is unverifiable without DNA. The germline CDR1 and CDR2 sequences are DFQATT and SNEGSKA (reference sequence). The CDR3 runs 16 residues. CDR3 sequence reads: CSASTHPSGGYNEQFF.

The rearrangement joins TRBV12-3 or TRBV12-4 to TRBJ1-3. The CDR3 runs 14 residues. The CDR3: CASGGIHSGNTIYF.

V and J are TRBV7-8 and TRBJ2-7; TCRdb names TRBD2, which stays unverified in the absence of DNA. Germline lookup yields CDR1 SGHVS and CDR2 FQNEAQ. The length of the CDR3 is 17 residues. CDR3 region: CASSSRYLTGSSYEQYF.

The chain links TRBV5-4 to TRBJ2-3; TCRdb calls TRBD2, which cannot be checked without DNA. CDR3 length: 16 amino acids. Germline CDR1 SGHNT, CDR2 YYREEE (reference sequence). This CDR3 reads CASSLGLAGGTDTQYF.

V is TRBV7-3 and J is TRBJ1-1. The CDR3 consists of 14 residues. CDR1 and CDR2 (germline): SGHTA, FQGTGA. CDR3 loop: CASSSGLAKAEAFF.

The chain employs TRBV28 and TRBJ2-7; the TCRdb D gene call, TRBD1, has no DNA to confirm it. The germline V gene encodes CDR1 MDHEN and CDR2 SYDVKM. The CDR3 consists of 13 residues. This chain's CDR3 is CASREMGRGEQYF. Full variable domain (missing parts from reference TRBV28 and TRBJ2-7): DVKVTQSSRYLVKRTGEKVFLECVQDMDHENMFWYRQDPGLGLRLIYFSYDVKMKEKGDIPEGYSVSREKKERFSLILESASTNQTSMYLCASREMGRGEQYFGPGTRLTVT.

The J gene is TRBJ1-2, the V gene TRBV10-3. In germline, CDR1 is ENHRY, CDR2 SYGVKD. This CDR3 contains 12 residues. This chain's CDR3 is CAISEESYGYTF.

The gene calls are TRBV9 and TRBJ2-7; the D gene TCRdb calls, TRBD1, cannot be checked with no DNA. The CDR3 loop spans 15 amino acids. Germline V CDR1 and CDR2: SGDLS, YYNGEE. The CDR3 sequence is CASSVDGGKTYEQYF. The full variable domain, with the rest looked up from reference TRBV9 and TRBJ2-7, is DSGVTQTPKHLITATGQRVTLRCSPRSGDLSVYWYQQSLDQGLQFLIQYYNGEERAKGNILERFSAQQFPDLHSELNLSSLELGDSALYFCASSVDGGKTYEQYFGPGTRLTVT.

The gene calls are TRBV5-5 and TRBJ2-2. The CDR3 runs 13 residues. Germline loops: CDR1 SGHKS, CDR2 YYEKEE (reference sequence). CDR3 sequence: CASSQQLTGELFF.

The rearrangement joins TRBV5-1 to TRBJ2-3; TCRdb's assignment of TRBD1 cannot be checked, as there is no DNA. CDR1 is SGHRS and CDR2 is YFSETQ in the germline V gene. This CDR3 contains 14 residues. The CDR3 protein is CASSLRGDTDTQYF.

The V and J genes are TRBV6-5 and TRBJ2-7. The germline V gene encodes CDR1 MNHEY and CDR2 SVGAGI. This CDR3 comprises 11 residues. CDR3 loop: CASSNSYEQYF.

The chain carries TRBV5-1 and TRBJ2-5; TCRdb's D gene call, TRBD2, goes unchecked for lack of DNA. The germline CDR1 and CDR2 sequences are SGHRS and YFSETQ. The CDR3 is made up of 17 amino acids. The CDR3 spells CASSFFPGLADQETQYF.

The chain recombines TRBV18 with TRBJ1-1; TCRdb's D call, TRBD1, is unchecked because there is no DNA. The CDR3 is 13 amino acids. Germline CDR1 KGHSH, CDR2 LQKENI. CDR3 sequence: CASSQGKITEAFF.

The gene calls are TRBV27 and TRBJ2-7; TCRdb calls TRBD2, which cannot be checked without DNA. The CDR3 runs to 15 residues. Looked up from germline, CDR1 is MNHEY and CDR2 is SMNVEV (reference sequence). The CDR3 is CASSLSGGLYYEQYF.

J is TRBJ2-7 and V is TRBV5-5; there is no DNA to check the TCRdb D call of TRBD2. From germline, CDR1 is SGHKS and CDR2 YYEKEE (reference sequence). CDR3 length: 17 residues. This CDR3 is CASSLVLAGAGSYEQYF.

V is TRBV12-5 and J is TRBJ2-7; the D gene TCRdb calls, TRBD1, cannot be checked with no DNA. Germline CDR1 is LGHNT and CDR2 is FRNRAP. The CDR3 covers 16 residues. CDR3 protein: CASAPGQGSLSHEQYF.